These 14 T cell receptor beta chains came from one sample sequenced in a study of cytomegalovirus exposure and HLA in healthy donors. The protocol was immunoSEQ multiplex PCR, while the TCRdb copy is restricted to in-frame clones and leaves out a portion. The repertoire holds more than 300,000 clones, with 80% to 90% as singletons. Material: PBMCs. All receptors come from a woman younger than 35 in good health and CMV-seronegative.

This clone has only one observation. This rearrangement joins TRBV25-1 to TRBJ2-7; 7 bases match TRBD1. Trimming took 3 bases from V and 1 from J; bases not matched to a gene: 6. Germline CDR1 is MGHDK and CDR2 is SYGVNS. The CDR3 totals 15 residues. The CDR3 spells CASSEPGQRSYEQYF. The CDR3 DNA reads as TGTGCCAGCAGTGAGCCGGGACAGAGGTCCTACGAGCAGTACTTC.

The J gene is TRBJ2-1, the V gene TRBV11-3; D is ambiguous. Germline values: CDR1 SGHNT, CDR2 YENEEA. The CDR3 runs 14 residues. V was shortened by 4 bases and J by 0 bases, with 7 bases between the two germline ends. In DNA form, the CDR3 reads TGTGCCAGCAGCTCGGGTAGCTCCTACAATGAGCAGTTCTTC. Translated: CASSSGSSYNEQFF.

The genes are TRBV5-1 and TRBJ2-5, with D perhaps matching TRBD1 (6 bases). Germline V CDR1 and CDR2: SGHRS, YFSETQ. The germline V and J ends were trimmed by 0 bases and 1 base, with 13 bases remaining between them. This CDR3 comprises 16 residues. The CDR3: CASSLEGVEVQETQYF. In nucleotides, the CDR3 is TGCGCCAGCAGCTTGGAGGGGGTAGAGGTCCAAGAGACCCAGTACTTC.

The rearrangement uses TRBV6-1 and TRBJ1-2; the match to TRBD1 covers 7 bases. Looked up from germline, CDR1 is MNHNS and CDR2 is SASEGT. The V gene end was trimmed by 0 bases and the J gene end by 6 bases; junction bases not matched to a gene: 4. This CDR3 spans 14 amino acids. The CDR3 DNA reads TGTGCCAGCAGTGAAGCAGCAGGGGGGAATGGCTACACCTTC. Translating it yields CASSEAAGGNGYTF.

The chain joins TRBV2 to TRBJ2-5; D is perhaps TRBD1 (6 bases). CDR1 is SNHLY, CDR2 FYNNEI, per germline. CDR3 length: 13 amino acids. The germline V and J ends were trimmed by 11 bases and 7 bases, with 20 bases remaining between them. The CDR3 here is CAQGGQSLGTQYF. CDR3 DNA: TGTGCCCAGGGTGGACAGTCGTTAGGGACCCAGTACTTC.

This clone was seen once. V and J are TRBV11-2 and TRBJ1-1; D not resolved. Trimming removed 5 bases at V and 4 bases at J, with 8 bases between. The V gene's germline CDR1 is SGHAT and CDR2 FQNNGV. The CDR3 totals 12 residues. The DNA for the CDR3 is TGTGCCAGCAGCCCCCGCGCCACTGAAGCTTTCTTT. Translating it yields CASSPRATEAFF.

The chain employs TRBV2 and TRBJ2-7; 9 bases agree with TRBD1. The CDR3 consists of 15 residues. Germline V gene data show CDR1 as SNHLY and CDR2 as FYNNEI. Trimming took 5 bases from V and 6 from J; bases not matched to a gene: 11. The CDR3 DNA is TGTGCCAGCAGTCCCGGGACAGGGTTGCCCTTCGAGCAGTACTTC. Protein: CASSPGTGLPFEQYF.

This chain uses TRBV2 with TRBJ2-1; possible D gene TRBD2, 6 bases. CDR3 length: 13 amino acids. V gave up 4 bases and J gave up 4 bases, with 8 bases separating them. CDR1 and CDR2 (germline): SNHLY, FYNNEI. This chain's CDR3 is CASSGRGYNEQFF. CDR3 coding DNA: TGTGCCAGCAGTGGACGGGGGTACAATGAGCAGTTCTTC.

The chain joins TRBV4-3 to TRBJ2-7; TRBD2 matches 9 bases. The CDR3 consists of 18 residues. The ends lost 0 bases at V and 2 bases at J; junction bases unmatched: 11. The germline V gene encodes CDR1 LGHNA and CDR2 YSLEER. This chain's CDR3 is CASSQDRLSGSSAYEQYF. CDR3 sequence (DNA): TGCGCCAGCAGCCAAGATCGGCTTAGCGGGAGTTCGGCCTACGAGCAGTACTTC.

The CDR3 is CASSLGRDRVLGELFF. The CDR3 coding sequence is TGCGCCAGCAGCTTGGGTCGGGACAGGGTCTTAGGGGAGCTGTTTTTT. The chain has TRBV5-1 and TRBJ2-2; 9 nucleotides match TRBD1. The junction had 8 bases not matched to a gene; V was cut back by 0 bases and J by 8 bases. There are 16 residues in the CDR3. Looked up from germline, CDR1 is SGHRS and CDR2 is YFSETQ.

A note on this clone: This specimen includes other DNA sequences encoding the same CDR3. This chain joins TRBV6-5 and TRBJ2-1, with a possible D match to TRBD2 (6 bases). Germline CDR1 and CDR2: MNHEY and SVGAGI. The CDR3 sequence is 15 residues long. Between the trimmed V and J ends, which lost 0 bases and 0 bases, there was a span of 6 bases. The CDR3 sequence is CASSYSGGSYNEQFF. As DNA, the CDR3 is TGTGCCAGCAGTTACTCGGGGGGCTCCTACAATGAGCAGTTCTTC.

The chain employs TRBV2 and TRBJ1-1; 7 nucleotides line up with TRBD1. This CDR3 region has 15 residues. With V trimmed by 7 bases and J by 2 bases, 10 bases remained unmatched. The germline CDR1 and CDR2 sequences are SNHLY and FYNNEI. Here the CDR3 reads CASTQMGTVNTEAFF. CDR3 nucleotide sequence: TGTGCCAGCACCCAAATGGGGACAGTTAACACTGAAGCTTTCTTT.

The chain has TRBV6-5 and TRBJ1-5, with 7 bases that match TRBD1. The germline V gene encodes CDR1 MNHEY and CDR2 SVGAGI. This CDR3 has 15 amino acids. Trimming took 5 bases from V and 5 from J; bases not matched to a gene: 9. CDR3 residues: CASSPEQGSYQPQHF. The CDR3 nucleotides are TGTGCCAGCAGTCCCGAACAGGGGTCCTATCAGCCCCAGCATTTT.

The chain links TRBV4-3 to TRBJ2-7; 11 bases map to TRBD2. CDR3 length: 15 amino acids. CDR1 LGHNA and CDR2 YSLEER come from the germline V gene. The V segment lost 8 bases and the J segment 5 bases; nucleotides outside the gene matches: 11. The CDR3 coding sequence is TGCGCCAGCGGCAACTTAGCGGGAGGGCAGAACGAGCAGTACTTC. It encodes CASGNLAGGQNEQYF.